One and the same sample provided the 18 T cell receptor beta chains below, sequenced in a study of CD8 T cells in ankylosing spondylitis. TCRdb reprocessed the 5' RACE reads with MiXCR, giving one entry per CDR3 protein. This table has under 150,000 distinct CDR3 sequences, roughly a tenth appearing once. The sample taken for sequencing was blood, either unsorted or a sorted T cell fraction (not recorded which). These receptors came from a male donor with ankylosing spondylitis or in good health (not recorded which).

This clonotype has a handful of counts. The V call is TRBV7-9, the J call TRBJ2-6, with D uncertain. V lost 5 bases and J lost 2, with 10 bases in between. CDR3 length: 15 amino acids. Looked up from germline, CDR1 is SEHNR and CDR2 is FQNEAQ (reference sequence). The CDR3 DNA follows: TGTGCCAGCAGCCGTGACGGACCTGGGGCCAACGTCCTGACTTTC. This codes for CASSRDGPGANVLTF.

CDR3 DNA sequence: TGTGCCAGCACCCCGGTGGGACGGCGGGAGCTGAGTTCCTACAATGAGCAGTTCTTC. This codes for CASTPVGRRELSSYNEQFF. The genes are TRBV6-2 or TRBV6-3 and TRBJ2-1; TRBD2 aligns across 7 bases. V dropped 7 bases and J dropped 1; count of bases not matched to a gene: 19. The length of the CDR3 is 19 residues. CDR1 is MNHEY and CDR2 is SVGEGT in the germline V gene.

This clonotype was picked up many times. The V gene is TRBV12-3 or TRBV12-4, the J gene TRBJ2-1, with a tentative D call TRBD2 (5 bases). The CDR3 spans 15 residues. V was cut by 7 bases and J by 2 bases, with 15 bases left in between. DNA for the CDR3: TGTGCCAGCACCGTTGGAGGTAGCGCCTACAATGAGCAGTTCTTC. Translating it yields CASTVGGSAYNEQFF.

This clonotype has a count of ten or more. J is TRBJ1-3 and V is TRBV5-1; D is possibly TRBD1 (6 bases). The V and J ends lost 0 bases and 0 bases respectively, with 10 bases between them. The CDR3 extends over 16 amino acids. The germline V gene encodes CDR1 SGHRS and CDR2 YFSETQ. The CDR3 bases are TGCGCCAGCAGCTTGGCCCCAGGGGTCTCTGGAAACACCATATATTTT. Translated: CASSLAPGVSGNTIYF.

In this sample, this clonotype turned up many times. The chain is built from TRBV6-6 and TRBJ2-5; 9 bases are a match to TRBD1. From germline, CDR1 is MNHNY and CDR2 SVGAGI (reference sequence). The CDR3 extends over 12 amino acids. Trimming cost V 8 bases and J 2 bases; bases outside gene matches: 0. CDR3 protein: CASGQGQETQYF. The CDR3 nucleotides are TGTGCCAGCGGACAGGGGCAAGAGACCCAGTACTTC.

This clonotype was counted at least ten times. This chain joins TRBV7-2 and TRBJ1-3; 9 bases agree with TRBD1. From germline, CDR1 is SGHTA and CDR2 FQGNSA. V was clipped by 4 bases and J by 2 bases; unmatched bases: 6. The CDR3 consists of 16 residues. CDR3 region: CASSYDRGATGNTIYF. The DNA for the CDR3 is TGTGCCAGCAGCTATGACAGGGGGGCGACTGGAAACACCATATATTTT.

This clonotype was seen many times. The J gene is TRBJ2-3, the V gene TRBV5-1; D remains ambiguous. Per germline, CDR1 SGHRS and CDR2 YFSETQ. Trimming pared 2 bases from V and 0 bases from J, leaving 10 bases between. The length of the CDR3 is 15 residues. The DNA for the CDR3 is TGCGCCAGCAGCTTCGCTAGAACTAGCACAGATACGCAGTATTTT. Translated: CASSFARTSTDTQYF.

The gene calls are TRBV3-1 and TRBJ2-7, with no clear D. In germline, CDR1 is LGHDT, CDR2 YNNKEL (reference sequence). V dropped 3 bases and J dropped 2 bases, with 8 bases sitting between them. This CDR3 spans 13 amino acids. CDR3: CASSHEVPYEQYF. In nucleotides, the CDR3 is TGTGCCAGCAGCCATGAGGTCCCCTACGAGCAGTACTTC.

Of note for this clonotype: A much larger clone differs from this one at a single base, so this may be a read error. The rearrangement links TRBV7-2 to TRBJ2-5; D is perhaps TRBD1 (5 bases). Germline loops: CDR1 SGHTA, CDR2 FQGNSA. The CDR3 has 15 residues. The CDR3 loop reads CVSSLSGSPKETQYF. CDR3 coding DNA: TGTGTCAGCAGCTTGTCAGGGTCGCCGAAAGAGACCCAGTACTTC.

V usage is TRBV20-1 and J usage is TRBJ2-4; unclear D gene. Per the germline V gene, CDR1 is DFQATT and CDR2 is SNEGSKA (reference sequence). Trimming took off 2 bases at V and 7 bases at J, with 15 bases between the two ends. The CDR3 runs 14 residues. CDR3 nucleotide sequence: TGCAGTGCTAGAAGCGTCCGGGTCGGTAACATTCAGTACTTC. This encodes CSARSVRVGNIQYF.

This clonotype was recorded at least ten times. The gene calls are TRBV5-5 and TRBJ2-7; TRBD2 agrees at 8 bases. The germline CDR1 and CDR2 sequences are SGHKS and YYEKEE (reference sequence). The CDR3 spans 15 residues. V was clipped by 2 bases and J by 0 bases; unmatched bases: 4. CDR3 protein: CASSLLAVSSYEQYF. DNA of the CDR3: TGTGCCAGCAGCTTACTAGCGGTGAGCTCCTACGAGCAGTACTTC. Based on the CDR3 plus reference TRBV5-5 and TRBJ2-7, the full variable domain is DAGVTQSPTHLIKTRGQQVTLRCSPISGHKSVSWYQQVLGQGPQFIFQYYEKEERGRGNFPDRFSARQFPNYSSELNVNALLLGDSALYLCASSLLAVSSYEQYFGPGTRLTVT.

This clonotype has ten or more counts. The chain uses TRBV5-4 and TRBJ2-7; tentative D call: TRBD1 (6 bases). V was trimmed by 1 base and J by 2 bases, leaving 10 bases between them. Germline assignment: CDR1 SGHNT and CDR2 YYREEE (reference sequence). The length of the CDR3 is 14 residues. The CDR3 DNA follows: TGTGCCAGCAGCTTGCCGGGACACCCCTACGAGCAGTACTTC. Translation: CASSLPGHPYEQYF.

This clonotype came up many times. The V call is TRBV20-1, the J call TRBJ2-7; TRBD2 is a possible D gene (5 bases). CDR3 size: 12 residues. Per germline, CDR1 DFQATT and CDR2 SNEGSKA (reference sequence). V dropped 6 bases and J dropped 4 bases, with 13 bases sitting between them. The CDR3, as DNA: TGCAGTGCCTCAAAAACGGGGTACGAGCAGTACTTC. Translated: CSASKTGYEQYF.

This clonotype was seen ten or more times. The chain joins TRBV12-3 or TRBV12-4 to TRBJ1-5; D uncertain. V lost 7 bases and J lost 0, with 10 bases in between. The CDR3 has 14 residues. Here the CDR3 reads CASTPSGSNQPQHF. As DNA, the CDR3 is TGTGCCAGCACCCCGTCAGGTAGCAATCAGCCCCAGCATTTT.

This clonotype was observed at least ten times. V is TRBV29-1 and J is TRBJ2-3; 8 bases agree with TRBD2. There are 18 residues in the CDR3. The V gene end was trimmed by 0 bases and the J gene end by 1 base; junction bases not matched to a gene: 12. Per germline, CDR1 SQVTM and CDR2 ANQGSEA. CDR3 nucleotides: TGCAGCGTTGAAGAGATAAGCGGGAGATCGCCTGGCACAGATACGCAGTATTTT. Translating it yields CSVEEISGRSPGTDTQYF.

V and J are TRBV2 and TRBJ2-1; 9 nucleotides align to TRBD2. Losses at the gene ends were 4 bases for V and 9 bases for J; bases not matched to a gene: 7. Germline CDR1 is SNHLY and CDR2 is FYNNEI. CDR3 length: 14 amino acids. Here the CDR3 DNA reads TGTGCCAGCAGTGTTAGGCGGGAGGGAATTGAGCAGTTCTTC. It specifies CASSVRREGIEQFF. The whole variable domain, remainder taken from reference TRBV2 and TRBJ2-1, is EPEVTQTPSHQVTQMGQEVILRCVPISNHLYFYWYRQILGQKVEFLVSFYNNEISEKSEIFDDQFSVERPDGSNFTLKIRSTKLEDSAMYFCASSVRREGIEQFFGPGTRLTVL.

This clonotype is classed as medium-sized. The rearrangement links TRBV5-1 to TRBJ2-2; TRBD1 matches 7 bases. From germline, CDR1 is SGHRS and CDR2 YFSETQ. Germline trimming cut 1 base from V and 1 base from J; bases unmatched to any gene: 4. This CDR3 is built from 16 residues. In DNA, the CDR3 is TGCGCCAGCAGCTTGACAGGACAGGAGAACACCGGGGAGCTGTTTTTT. This sequence encodes CASSLTGQENTGELFF.

The chain uses TRBV20-1 and TRBJ1-5; possibly TRBD1 for D (6 bases). V was trimmed by 1 base and J by 2 bases, leaving 9 bases between them. This CDR3 comprises 14 residues. Germline CDR1 is DFQATT and CDR2 is SNEGSKA (reference sequence). The CDR3 protein is CSARGGGGNQPQHF. As DNA, the CDR3 is TGCAGTGCTAGAGGAGGGGGAGGCAATCAGCCCCAGCATTTT.